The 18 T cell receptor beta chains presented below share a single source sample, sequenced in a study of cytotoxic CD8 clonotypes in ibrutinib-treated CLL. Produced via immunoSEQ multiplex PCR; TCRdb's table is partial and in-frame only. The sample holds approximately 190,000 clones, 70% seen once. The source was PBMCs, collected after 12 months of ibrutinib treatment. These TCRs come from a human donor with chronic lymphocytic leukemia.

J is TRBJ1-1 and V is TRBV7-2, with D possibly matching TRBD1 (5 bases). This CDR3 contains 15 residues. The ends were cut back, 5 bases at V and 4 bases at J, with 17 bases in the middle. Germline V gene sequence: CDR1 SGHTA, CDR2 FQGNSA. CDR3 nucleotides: TGTGCCAGCAGCCTCCGGGACGCACGCGGCACTGAAGCTTTCTTT. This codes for CASSLRDARGTEAFF.

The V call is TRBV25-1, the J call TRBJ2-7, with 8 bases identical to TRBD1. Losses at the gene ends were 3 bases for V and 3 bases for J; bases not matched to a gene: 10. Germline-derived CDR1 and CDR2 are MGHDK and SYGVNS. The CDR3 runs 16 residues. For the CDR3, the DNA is TGTGCCAGCAGTGATCGACAGGGGCAGCCTCTCTACGAGCAGTACTTC. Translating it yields CASSDRQGQPLYEQYF.

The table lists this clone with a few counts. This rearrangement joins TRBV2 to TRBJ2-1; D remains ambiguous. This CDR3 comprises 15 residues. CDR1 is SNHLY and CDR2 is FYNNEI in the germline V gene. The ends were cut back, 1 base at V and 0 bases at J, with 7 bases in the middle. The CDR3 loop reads CASSEDSLSYNEQFF. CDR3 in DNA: TGTGCCAGCAGTGAAGACAGTCTCTCCTACAATGAGCAGTTCTTC. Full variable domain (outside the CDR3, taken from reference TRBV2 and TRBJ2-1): EPEVTQTPSHQVTQMGQEVILRCVPISNHLYFYWYRQILGQKVEFLVSFYNNEISEKSEIFDDQFSVERPDGSNFTLKIRSTKLEDSAMYFCASSEDSLSYNEQFFGPGTRLTVL.

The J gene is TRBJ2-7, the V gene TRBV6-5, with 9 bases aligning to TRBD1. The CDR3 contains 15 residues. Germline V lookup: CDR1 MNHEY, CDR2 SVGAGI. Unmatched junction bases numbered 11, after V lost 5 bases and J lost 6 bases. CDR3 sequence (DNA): TGTGCCAGCAGTCCCGCGGGACAGGGATCTGGCGAGCAGTACTTC. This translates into CASSPAGQGSGEQYF.

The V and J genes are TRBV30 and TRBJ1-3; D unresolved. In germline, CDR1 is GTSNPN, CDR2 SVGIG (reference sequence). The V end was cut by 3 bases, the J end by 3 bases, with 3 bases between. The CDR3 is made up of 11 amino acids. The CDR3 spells CAWSNGNTIYF. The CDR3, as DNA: TGTGCCTGGAGCAATGGAAACACCATATATTTT.

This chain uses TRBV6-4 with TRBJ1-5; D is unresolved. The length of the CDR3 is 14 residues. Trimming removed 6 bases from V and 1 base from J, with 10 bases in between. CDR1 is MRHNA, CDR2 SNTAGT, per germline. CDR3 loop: CASSPTYSNQPQHF. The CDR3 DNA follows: TGTGCCAGCAGCCCTACTTACAGCAATCAGCCCCAGCATTTT.

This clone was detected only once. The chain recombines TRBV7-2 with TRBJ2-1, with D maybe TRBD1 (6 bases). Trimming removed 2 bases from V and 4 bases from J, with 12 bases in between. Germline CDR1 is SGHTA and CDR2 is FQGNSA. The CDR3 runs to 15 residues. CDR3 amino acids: CASSLSGQQYNEQFF. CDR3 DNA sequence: TGTGCCAGCAGCTTATCAGGACAGCAATACAATGAGCAGTTCTTC.

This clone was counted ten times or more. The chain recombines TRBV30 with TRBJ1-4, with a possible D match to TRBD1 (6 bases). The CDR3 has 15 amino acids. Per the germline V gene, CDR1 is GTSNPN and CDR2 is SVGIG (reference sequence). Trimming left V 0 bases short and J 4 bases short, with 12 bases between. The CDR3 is CAWSVQGVGNEKLFF. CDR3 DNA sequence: TGTGCCTGGAGTGTACAGGGTGTTGGTAATGAAAAACTGTTTTTT.

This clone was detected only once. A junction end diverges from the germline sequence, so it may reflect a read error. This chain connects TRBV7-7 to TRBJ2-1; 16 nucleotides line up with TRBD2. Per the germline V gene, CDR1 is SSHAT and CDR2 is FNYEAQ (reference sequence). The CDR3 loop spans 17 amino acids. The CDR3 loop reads CASSVGLAGGGYNEQFF. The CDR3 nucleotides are TGTGCTAGCAGCGTGGGACTAGCGGGAGGGGGATACAATGAGCAGTTCTTC.

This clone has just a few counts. CDR3 residues: CASGAFSTDTQYF. The CDR3 nucleotides are TGTGCTAGTGGGGCGTTTAGCACAGATACGCAGTATTTT. The chain couples TRBV12-5 to TRBJ2-3; D is uncertain. The CDR3 runs 13 residues. Trimming left V 6 bases short and J 0 bases short, with 7 bases between. In germline, CDR1 is LGHNT, CDR2 FRNRAP.

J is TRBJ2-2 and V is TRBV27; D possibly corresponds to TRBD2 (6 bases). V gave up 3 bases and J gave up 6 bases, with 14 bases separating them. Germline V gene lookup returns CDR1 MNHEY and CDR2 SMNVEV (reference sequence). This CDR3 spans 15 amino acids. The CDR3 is CASSLWVGGAGELFF. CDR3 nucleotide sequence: TGTGCCAGCAGTTTGTGGGTCGGCGGGGCCGGGGAGCTGTTTTTT.

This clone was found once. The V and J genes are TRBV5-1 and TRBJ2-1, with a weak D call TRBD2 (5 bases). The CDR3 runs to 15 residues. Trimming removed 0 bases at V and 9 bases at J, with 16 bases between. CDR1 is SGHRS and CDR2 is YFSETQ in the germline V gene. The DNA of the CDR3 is TGCGCCAGCAGCTTGGAGAAGGTGGGCCGGGGTGAGCAGTTCTTC. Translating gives CASSLEKVGRGEQFF.

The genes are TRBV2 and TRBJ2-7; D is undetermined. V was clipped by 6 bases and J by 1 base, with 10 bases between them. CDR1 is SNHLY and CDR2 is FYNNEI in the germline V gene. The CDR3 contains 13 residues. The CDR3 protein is CASSAAASYEQYF. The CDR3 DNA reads TGTGCCAGCAGCGCGGCCGCGTCCTACGAGCAGTACTTC.

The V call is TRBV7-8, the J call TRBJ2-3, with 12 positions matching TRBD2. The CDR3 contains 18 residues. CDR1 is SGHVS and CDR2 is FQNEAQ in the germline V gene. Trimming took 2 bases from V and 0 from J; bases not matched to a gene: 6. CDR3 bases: TGTGCCAGCAGCTTACGGCTAGCGGGGGGGTCTAGCACAGATACGCAGTATTTT. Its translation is CASSLRLAGGSSTDTQYF. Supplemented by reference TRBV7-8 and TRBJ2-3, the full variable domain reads GAGVSQSPRYKVAKRGQDVALRCDPISGHVSLFWYQQALGQGPEFLTYFQNEAQLDKSGLPSDRFFAERPEGSVSTLKIQRTQQEDSAVYLCASSLRLAGGSSTDTQYFGPGTRLTVL.

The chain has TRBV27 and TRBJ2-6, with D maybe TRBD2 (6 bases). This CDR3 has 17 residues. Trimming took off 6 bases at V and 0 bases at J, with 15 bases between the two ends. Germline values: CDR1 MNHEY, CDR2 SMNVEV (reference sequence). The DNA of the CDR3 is TGTGCCAGCAGACGGGACTTCTCAAGCTCTGGGGCCAACGTCCTGACTTTC. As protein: CASRRDFSSSGANVLTF.

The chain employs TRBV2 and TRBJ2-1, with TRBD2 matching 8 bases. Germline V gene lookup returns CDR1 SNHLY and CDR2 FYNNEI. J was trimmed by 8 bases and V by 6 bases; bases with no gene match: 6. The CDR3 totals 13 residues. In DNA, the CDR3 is TGTGCCAGCAGAGGGGGACTAGTATATGAGCAGTTCTTC. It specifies CASRGGLVYEQFF.

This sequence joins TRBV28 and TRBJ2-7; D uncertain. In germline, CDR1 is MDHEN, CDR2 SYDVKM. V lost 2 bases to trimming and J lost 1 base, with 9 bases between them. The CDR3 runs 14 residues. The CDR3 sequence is CASSLPETSYEQYF. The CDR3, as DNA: TGTGCCAGCAGTTTACCCGAAACTTCCTACGAGCAGTACTTC. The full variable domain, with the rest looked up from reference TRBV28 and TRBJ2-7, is DVKVTQSSRYLVKRTGEKVFLECVQDMDHENMFWYRQDPGLGLRLIYFSYDVKMKEKGDIPEGYSVSREKKERFSLILESASTNQTSMYLCASSLPETSYEQYFGPGTRLTVT.

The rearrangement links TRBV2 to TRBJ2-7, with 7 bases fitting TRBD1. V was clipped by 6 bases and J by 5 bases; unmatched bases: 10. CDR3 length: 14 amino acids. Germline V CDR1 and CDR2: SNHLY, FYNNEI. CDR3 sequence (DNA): TGTGCCAGCAGGGATGGACAGGTTCGGAACGAGCAGTACTTC. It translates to CASRDGQVRNEQYF. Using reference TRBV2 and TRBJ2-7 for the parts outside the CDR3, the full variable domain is EPEVTQTPSHQVTQMGQEVILRCVPISNHLYFYWYRQILGQKVEFLVSFYNNEISEKSEIFDDQFSVERPDGSNFTLKIRSTKLEDSAMYFCASRDGQVRNEQYFGPGTRLTVT.